This T cell receptor beta chain stems from a study of T cells after yellow fever vaccination. Germline CDR1 SEHNR, CDR2 FQNEAQ (reference sequence). CDR3 length: 13 amino acids. The V gene end was trimmed by 5 bases and the J gene end by 6 bases; junction bases not matched to a gene: 5. TCRdb processed the 5' RACE reads anew with MiXCR; each CDR3 protein has one entry. The table lists 140,000 to 150,000 distinct CDR3 sequences, about 6.9% of them singletons. This clonotype was counted many times. The sample consisted of CD4+ T cells sorted from PBMCs, taken 10 days after the yellow fever booster vaccination. This TCR was sampled from a man aged 30 to 39 who received the YFV17D yellow fever vaccine. This chain uses TRBV7-9 with TRBJ2-7, with 9 bases fitting TRBD1. The CDR3 sequence: CASSRGQGSEQYF. The CDR3 nucleotides read TGTGCCAGCAGCCGGGGACAGGGATCCGAGCAGTACTTC.